This record covers a single T cell receptor beta chain. The antigen is unknown. This sample is part of a study of T cell responses to AZD1222 COVID-19 vaccine. Study results and caveats: Clonal diversity may have been underestimated in mostly white British donors. Baseline serology detected seropositivity in only six AZD1222 recipients. Across spike, vaccine-associated CD4 TCRs were found, dominant at 160-218 and 743-854.

Here immunoSEQ multiplex PCR was the method, and the copy in TCRdb shows in-frame clones only, minus some. The table includes roughly 93,000 clones, roughly nine tenths detected once. The sequenced sample was peripheral blood, obtained on day 0 of AZD1222 vaccination. This TCR was sampled from an adult in good health.

The CDR3 nucleotides are TGTGCCAGTAGTATCCCCGGCGGCAGCCTTAACTATGGCTACACCTTC. Translated, it gives CASSIPGGSLNYGYTF. The V and J genes are TRBV19 and TRBJ1-2; D unclear. This CDR3 comprises 16 residues. The germline CDR1 and CDR2 sequences are LNHDA and SQIVND (reference sequence). The germline V and J ends were trimmed by 3 bases and 1 base, with 15 bases remaining between them.